This T cell receptor beta chain was observed in a study of T-cell reconstitution after alpha-beta-depleted transplantation in children. Study-wide findings and caveats: A year post-transplant, T-cell counts and diversity derived mostly from newly produced T cells. Several patients had high TCRbeta diversity at day 60; it came from surviving recipient T cells and thymic progenitors.

Preparation of the TCRbeta library involved a method that used unique molecular identifiers. MiXCR, run by TCRdb on the PCR reads, gives a single entry per CDR3 protein. The top ten hold 2% to 2.5% of the sample, which has about 640,000 distinct CDR3 sequences, around 13% seen once. This clonotype has a handful of counts. Its specificity is unknown. The length of the CDR3 is 14 residues. Germline assignment: CDR1 MGHDK and CDR2 SYGVNS. The ends were cut back, 8 bases at V and 2 bases at J, with 16 bases in the middle. The source material was PBMCs, mostly from graft donor cells, sampled 360 days after TCRalphabeta/CD19-depleted stem cell transplant. The chain combines TRBV25-1 with TRBJ2-7, with a weak D call TRBD1 (6 bases). This sequence originates from a male patient younger than 18 who had a stem cell transplant for acute myeloid leukemia, so the T cells may come from the graft donor. The CDR3 DNA reads TGTGCCAGCGAGGGGGTTCCCTATACCTACGAGCAGTACTTC. This translates into CASEGVPYTYEQYF.